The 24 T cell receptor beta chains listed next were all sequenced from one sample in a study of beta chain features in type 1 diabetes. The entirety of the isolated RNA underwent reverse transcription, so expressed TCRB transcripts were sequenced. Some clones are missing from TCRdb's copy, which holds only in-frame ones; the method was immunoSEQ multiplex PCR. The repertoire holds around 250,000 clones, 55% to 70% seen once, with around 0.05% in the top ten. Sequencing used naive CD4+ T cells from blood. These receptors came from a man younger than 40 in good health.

For the CDR3, the DNA is TGCAGCGTTTCCCTTCTGAGGGGGAACACTGAAGCTTTCTTT. Amino acids: CSVSLLRGNTEAFF. The V call is TRBV29-1, the J call TRBJ1-1; D possibly corresponds to TRBD1 (5 bases). The CDR3 runs 14 residues. Trimming pared 5 bases from V and 1 base from J, leaving 14 bases between. Germline CDR1 reads SQVTM; CDR2 reads ANQGSEA.

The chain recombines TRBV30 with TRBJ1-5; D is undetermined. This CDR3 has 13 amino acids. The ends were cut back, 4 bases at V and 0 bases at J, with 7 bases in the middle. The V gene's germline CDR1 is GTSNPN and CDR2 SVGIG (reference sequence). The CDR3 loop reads CAWTLDSNQPQHF. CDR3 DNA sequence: TGTGCCTGGACCCTGGATAGCAATCAGCCCCAGCATTTT.

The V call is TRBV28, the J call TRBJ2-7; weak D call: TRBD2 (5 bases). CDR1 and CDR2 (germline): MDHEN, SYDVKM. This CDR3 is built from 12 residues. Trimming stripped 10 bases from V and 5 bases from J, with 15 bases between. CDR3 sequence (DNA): TGTGCCACCGGAGGTAGGCCCCACGAGCAGTACTTC. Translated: CATGGRPHEQYF.

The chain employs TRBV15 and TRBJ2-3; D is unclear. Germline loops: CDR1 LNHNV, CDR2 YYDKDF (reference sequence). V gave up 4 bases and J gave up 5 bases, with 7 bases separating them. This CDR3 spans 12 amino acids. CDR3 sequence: CATSTRKDTQYF. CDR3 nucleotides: TGTGCCACCAGCACCCGCAAAGATACGCAGTATTTT. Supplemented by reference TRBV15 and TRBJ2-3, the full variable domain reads DAMVIQNPRYQVTQFGKPVTLSCSQTLNHNVMYWYQQKSSQAPKLLFHYYDKDFNNEADTPDNFQSRRPNTSFCFLDIRSPGLGDTAMYLCATSTRKDTQYFGPGTRLTVL.

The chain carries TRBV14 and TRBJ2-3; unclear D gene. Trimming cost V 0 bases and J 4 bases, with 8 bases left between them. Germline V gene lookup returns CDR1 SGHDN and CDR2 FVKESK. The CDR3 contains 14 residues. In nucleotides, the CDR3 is TGTGCCAGCAGCCAAGATAGCAGCCCAGATACGCAGTATTTT. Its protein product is CASSQDSSPDTQYF. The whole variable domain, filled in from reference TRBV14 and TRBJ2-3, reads EAGVTQFPSHSVIEKGQTVTLRCDPISGHDNLYWYRRVMGKEIKFLLHFVKESKQDESGMPNNRFLAERTGGTYSTLKVQPAELEDSGVYFCASSQDSSPDTQYFGPGTRLTVL.

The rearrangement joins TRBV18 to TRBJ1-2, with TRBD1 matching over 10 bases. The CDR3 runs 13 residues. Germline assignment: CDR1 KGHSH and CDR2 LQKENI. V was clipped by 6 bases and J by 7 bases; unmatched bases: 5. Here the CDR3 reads CASSPGQGVGYTF. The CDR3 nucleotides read TGTGCCAGCTCCCCCGGACAGGGGGTTGGCTACACCTTC.

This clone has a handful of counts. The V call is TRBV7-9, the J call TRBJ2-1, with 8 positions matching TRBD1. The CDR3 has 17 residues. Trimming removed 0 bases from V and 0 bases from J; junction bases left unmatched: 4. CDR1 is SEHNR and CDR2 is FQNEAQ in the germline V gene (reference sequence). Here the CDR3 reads CASSLAKTGGSYNEQFF. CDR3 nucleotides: TGTGCCAGCAGCTTAGCAAAAACAGGGGGCTCCTACAATGAGCAGTTCTTC.

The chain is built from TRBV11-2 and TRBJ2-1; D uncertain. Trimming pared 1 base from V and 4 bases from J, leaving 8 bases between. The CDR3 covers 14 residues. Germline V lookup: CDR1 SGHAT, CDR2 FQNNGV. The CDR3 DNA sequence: TGTGCCAGCAGCTTAGGTGCCAGTTACAATGAGCAGTTCTTC. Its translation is CASSLGASYNEQFF.

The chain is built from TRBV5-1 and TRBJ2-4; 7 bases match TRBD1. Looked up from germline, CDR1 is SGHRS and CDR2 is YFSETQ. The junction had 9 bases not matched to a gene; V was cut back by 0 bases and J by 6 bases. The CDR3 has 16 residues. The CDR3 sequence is CASSLGLATGLNIQYF. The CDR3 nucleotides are TGCGCCAGCAGCTTGGGGCTGGCGACAGGGTTAAACATTCAGTACTTC. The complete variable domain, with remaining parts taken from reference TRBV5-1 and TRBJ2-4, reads KAGVTQTPRYLIKTRGQQVTLSCSPISGHRSVSWYQQTPGQGLQFLFEYFSETQRNKGNFPGRFSGRQFSNSRSEMNVSTLELGDSALYLCASSLGLATGLNIQYFGAGTRLSVL.

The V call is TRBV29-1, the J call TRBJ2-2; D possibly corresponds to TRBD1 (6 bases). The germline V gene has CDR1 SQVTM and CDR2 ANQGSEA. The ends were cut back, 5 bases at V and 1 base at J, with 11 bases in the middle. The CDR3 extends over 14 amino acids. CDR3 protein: CSVTDRWNTGELFF. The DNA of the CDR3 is TGCAGCGTTACGGACAGATGGAACACCGGGGAGCTGTTTTTT.

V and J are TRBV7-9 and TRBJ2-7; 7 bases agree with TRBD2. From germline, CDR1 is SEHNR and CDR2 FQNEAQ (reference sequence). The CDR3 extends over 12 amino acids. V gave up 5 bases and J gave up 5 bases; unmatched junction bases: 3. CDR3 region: CASSPGRDEQYF. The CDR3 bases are TGTGCCAGCAGCCCGGGGAGGGACGAGCAGTACTTC.

The CDR3 region has the DNA TGCAGCGTACCGGACAGGGCCGCCGGGGAGCTGTTTTTT. Translated: CSVPDRAAGELFF. This chain uses TRBV29-1 with TRBJ2-2; 8 bases are shared with TRBD1. Germline CDR1 and CDR2: SQVTM and ANQGSEA. This CDR3 is 13 amino acids long. Unmatched junction bases numbered 6, after V lost 6 bases and J lost 6 bases.

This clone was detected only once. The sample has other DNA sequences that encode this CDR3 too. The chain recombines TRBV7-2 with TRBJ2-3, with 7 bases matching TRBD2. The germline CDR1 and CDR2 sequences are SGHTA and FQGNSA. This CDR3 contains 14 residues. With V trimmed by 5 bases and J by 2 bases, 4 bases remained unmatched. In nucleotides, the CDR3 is TGTGCCAGCAGCCTCGGGGGGAACACAGATACGCAGTATTTT. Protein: CASSLGGNTDTQYF.

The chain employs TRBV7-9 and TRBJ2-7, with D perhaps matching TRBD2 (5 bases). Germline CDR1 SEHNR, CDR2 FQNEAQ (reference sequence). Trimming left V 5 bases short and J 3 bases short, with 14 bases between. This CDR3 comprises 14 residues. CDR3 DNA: TGTGCCAGCAGCGGACCGGACTCAATCTACGAGCAGTACTTC. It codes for CASSGPDSIYEQYF.

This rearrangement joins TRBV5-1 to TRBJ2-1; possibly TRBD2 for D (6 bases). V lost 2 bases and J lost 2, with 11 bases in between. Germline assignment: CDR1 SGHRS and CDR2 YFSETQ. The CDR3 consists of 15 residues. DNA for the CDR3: TGCGCCAGCAGCTTCGGGAGTTCCCCCTACAATGAGCAGTTCTTC. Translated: CASSFGSSPYNEQFF.

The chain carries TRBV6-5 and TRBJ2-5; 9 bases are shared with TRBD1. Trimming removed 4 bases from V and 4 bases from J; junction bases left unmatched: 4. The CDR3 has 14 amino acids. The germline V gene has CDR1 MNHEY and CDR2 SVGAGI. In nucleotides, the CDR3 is TGTGCCAGCAGTTCCGACAGGGGGGGAGAGACCCAGTACTTC. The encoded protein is CASSSDRGGETQYF.

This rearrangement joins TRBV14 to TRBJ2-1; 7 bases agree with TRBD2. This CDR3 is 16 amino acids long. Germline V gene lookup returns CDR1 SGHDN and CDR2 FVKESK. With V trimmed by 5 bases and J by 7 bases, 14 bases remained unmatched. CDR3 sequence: CASSYLYGAGLNEQFF. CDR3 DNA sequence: TGTGCCAGCAGCTATCTCTACGGAGCGGGGCTAAATGAGCAGTTCTTC.

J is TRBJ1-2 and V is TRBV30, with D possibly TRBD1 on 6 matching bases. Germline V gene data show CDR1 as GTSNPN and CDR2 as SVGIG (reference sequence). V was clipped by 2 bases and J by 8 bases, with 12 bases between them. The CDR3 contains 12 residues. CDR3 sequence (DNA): TGTGCCTGGAGTAGGGAGGGACAAGGCTACACCTTC. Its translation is CAWSREGQGYTF.

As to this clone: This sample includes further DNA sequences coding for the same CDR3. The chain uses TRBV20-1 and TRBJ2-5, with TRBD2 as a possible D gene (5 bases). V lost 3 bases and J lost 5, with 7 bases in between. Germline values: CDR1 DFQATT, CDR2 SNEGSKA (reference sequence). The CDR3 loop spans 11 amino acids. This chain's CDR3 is CSASGVETQYF. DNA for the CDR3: TGCAGTGCTAGCGGGGTTGAGACCCAGTACTTC.

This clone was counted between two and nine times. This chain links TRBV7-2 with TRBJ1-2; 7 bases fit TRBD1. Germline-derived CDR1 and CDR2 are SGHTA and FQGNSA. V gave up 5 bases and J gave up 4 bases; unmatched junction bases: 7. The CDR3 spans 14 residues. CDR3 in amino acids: CASSPTGKPYGYTF. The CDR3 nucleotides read TGTGCCAGCAGCCCGACAGGGAAACCCTATGGCTACACCTTC.

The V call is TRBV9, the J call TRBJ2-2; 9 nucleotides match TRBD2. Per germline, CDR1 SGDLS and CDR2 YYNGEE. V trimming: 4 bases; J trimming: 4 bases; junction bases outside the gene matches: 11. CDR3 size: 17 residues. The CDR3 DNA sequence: TGTGCCAGCAGCCCCACTTCGGCGGGAGGGCTCACCGGGGAGCTGTTTTTT. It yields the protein CASSPTSAGGLTGELFF.

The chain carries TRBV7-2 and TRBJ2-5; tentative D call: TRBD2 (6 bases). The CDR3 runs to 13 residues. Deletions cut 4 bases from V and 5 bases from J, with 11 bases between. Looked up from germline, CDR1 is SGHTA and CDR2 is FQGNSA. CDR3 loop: CASSSLARETQYF. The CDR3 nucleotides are TGTGCCAGCAGCTCACTAGCACGGGAGACCCAGTACTTC.

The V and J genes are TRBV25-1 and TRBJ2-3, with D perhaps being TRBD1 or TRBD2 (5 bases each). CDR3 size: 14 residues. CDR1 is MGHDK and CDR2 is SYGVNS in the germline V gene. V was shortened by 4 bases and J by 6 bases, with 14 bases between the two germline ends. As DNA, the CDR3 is TGTGCCAGCAGTGGTCCGAGGGGCCGGGATACGCAGTATTTT. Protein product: CASSGPRGRDTQYF.

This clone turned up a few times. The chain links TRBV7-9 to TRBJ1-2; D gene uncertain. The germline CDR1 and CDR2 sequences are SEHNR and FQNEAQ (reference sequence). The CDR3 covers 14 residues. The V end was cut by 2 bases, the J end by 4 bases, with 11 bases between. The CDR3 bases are TGTGCCAGCAGCTTAACTGCGGGAAGCTATGGCTACACCTTC. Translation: CASSLTAGSYGYTF.